This T cell receptor beta chain is from a study of blood T cell repertoires in COVID-19. Study-level information: Samples came from the United States, Italy and Spain, spanning acute and convalescent COVID-19. PBMCs, B-cell-depleted T cells, or T cells provided the cDNA or gDNA that made up the material.

The V end lost 0 bases, the J end lost 10 bases, and 14 bases lay between the germline ends. Germline V CDR1 and CDR2: SGDLS, YYNGEE. The CDR3 is 15 residues long. Produced via immunoSEQ multiplex PCR; TCRdb's table is partial and in-frame only. The sample gives roughly 100,000 clones, around 74% of which show up once; roughly a fifth is in the top ten. This clone counts as medium-sized. The TCR originated in a woman aged 70 to 79 with acute or convalescent COVID-19. The chain employs TRBV9 and TRBJ1-6; weak D call: TRBD1 (5 bases). Specimen: peripheral blood. The CDR3 loop is CASSVGAGGASPLHF. The CDR3 coding sequence is TGTGCCAGCAGCGTAGGGGCAGGAGGGGCCTCACCCCTCCACTTT. Using reference TRBV9 and TRBJ1-6 for the parts outside the CDR3, the full variable domain is DSGVTQTPKHLITATGQRVTLRCSPRSGDLSVYWYQQSLDQGLQFLIQYYNGEERAKGNILERFSAQQFPDLHSELNLSSLELGDSALYFCASSVGAGGASPLHFGNGTRLTVT.